A single sample gave rise to the 20 T cell receptor beta chains below, sequenced in a study of cytomegalovirus exposure and HLA in healthy donors. This table comes from immunoSEQ multiplex PCR, and its TCRdb copy is limited to in-frame clones, with some not included. The table includes 98,000 or so clones, nearly 97% detected once. Sequencing was carried out using PBMCs. The receptors were sampled from a woman younger than 35 in good health and CMV-seronegative.

V usage is TRBV5-5 and J usage is TRBJ2-5, with 9 bases that match TRBD2. The CDR3 is made up of 17 amino acids. CDR1 SGHKS and CDR2 YYEKEE come from the germline V gene (reference sequence). The V and J ends lost 5 bases and 1 base, in that order; junction bases with no gene match: 12. The CDR3: CASRKVWVSGGQETQYF. CDR3 bases: TGTGCCAGCAGAAAAGTGTGGGTTAGCGGGGGCCAAGAGACCCAGTACTTC.

The chain has TRBV6-1 and TRBJ1-5, with a tentative D call TRBD1 (5 bases). The CDR3 consists of 14 residues. Germline CDR1 is MNHNS and CDR2 is SASEGT. Trimming left V 3 bases short and J 6 bases short, with 12 bases between. CDR3 region: CASSERAGGQPQHF. CDR3 bases: TGTGCCAGCAGTGAGAGGGCCGGGGGTCAGCCCCAGCATTTT.

The CDR3: CASSKALEDRGTSPLHF. In DNA form, the CDR3 reads TGTGCCAGCAGCAAAGCACTTGAGGACAGGGGAACTTCACCCCTCCACTTT. This sequence joins TRBV21-1 and TRBJ1-6; no DNA check was done on the table's D call, TRBD1. TRBV21-1 constitutes a pseudogene. The CDR3 consists of 17 residues.

This clone has more than one count but fewer than ten. The chain uses TRBV2 and TRBJ1-2; D ambiguous. Trimming cost V 5 bases and J 4 bases, with 5 bases left between them. Germline CDR1 reads SNHLY; CDR2 reads FYNNEI. The CDR3 length is 11 residues. The CDR3 DNA reads as TGTGCCAGCAGTCTCTCCTATGGCTACACCTTC. Protein: CASSLSYGYTF. The full variable domain, with the rest looked up from reference TRBV2 and TRBJ1-2, is EPEVTQTPSHQVTQMGQEVILRCVPISNHLYFYWYRQILGQKVEFLVSFYNNEISEKSEIFDDQFSVERPDGSNFTLKIRSTKLEDSAMYFCASSLSYGYTFGSGTRLTVV.

The genes are TRBV5-1 and TRBJ1-1; 9 bases agree with TRBD1. Germline CDR1 SGHRS, CDR2 YFSETQ. Trimming removed 5 bases from V and 1 base from J; junction bases left unmatched: 6. This CDR3 region has 15 residues. CDR3 sequence (DNA): TGCGCCAGCAGGGAAACGGGACAGGGGAACACTGAAGCTTTCTTT. This gives the protein CASRETGQGNTEAFF.

Concerning this clone: At one of its ends the junction is not consistent with the germline gene, which may arise from a read error. The V gene is TRBV29-1, the J gene TRBJ2-7; 8 nucleotides align to TRBD1. The CDR3 loop spans 14 amino acids. Per germline, CDR1 SQVTM and CDR2 ANQGSEA. The CDR3 DNA sequence: TGCAGCGTAGAAGACAGGGGCGACTCCTACGAGCAGTACTTC. Residues: CSVEDRGDSYEQYF.

The chain combines TRBV2 with TRBJ2-1; tentatively, D is TRBD2 (6 bases). V shed 6 bases and J shed 5 bases, with 11 bases lying between them. The length of the CDR3 is 13 residues. From germline, CDR1 is SNHLY and CDR2 FYNNEI. In DNA form, the CDR3 reads TGTGCCAGCAGGGGGACTCCTGACAATGAGCAGTTCTTC. This codes for CASRGTPDNEQFF.

V usage is TRBV7-2 and J usage is TRBJ2-7, with D possibly being TRBD2 (5 bases). Germline CDR1 is SGHTA and CDR2 is FQGNSA. Deletions cut 1 base from V and 5 bases from J, with 15 bases between. The CDR3 is 15 amino acids. CDR3 residues: CASSLVPSRRNEQYF. As DNA, the CDR3 is TGTGCCAGCAGCTTAGTTCCGAGCCGGAGGAACGAGCAGTACTTC.

The chain combines TRBV7-9 with TRBJ1-4, with 7 positions matching TRBD1. Germline V CDR1 and CDR2: SEHNR, FQNEAQ (reference sequence). The length of the CDR3 is 14 residues. The J segment lost 14 bases and the V segment lost 1 base, leaving 10 bases of the junction unmatched. The CDR3 nucleotides are TGTGCCAGCAGCTTAGGAACAGGGGCCCTAGCGCTGTTTTTT. Its translation: CASSLGTGALALFF. The whole variable domain, remainder taken from reference TRBV7-9 and TRBJ1-4, is DTGVSQNPRHKITKRGQNVTFRCDPISEHNRLYWYRQTLGQGPEFLTYFQNEAQLEKSRLLSDRFSAERPKGSFSTLEIQRTEQGDSAMYLCASSLGTGALALFFGSGTQLSVL.

The chain employs TRBV6-1 and TRBJ2-3, with a tentative D call TRBD2 (5 bases). V was clipped by 5 bases and J by 15 bases, with 18 bases between them. Germline-derived CDR1 and CDR2 are MNHNS and SASEGT. CDR3 length: 12 residues. This chain's CDR3 is CASSYYLRVAYF. DNA for the CDR3: TGTGCCAGCAGTTATTATCTGAGGGTGGCATATTTT.

The chain couples TRBV28 to TRBJ1-3, with TRBD1 as a possible D gene (5 bases). Trimming removed 3 bases at V and 0 bases at J, with 15 bases between. In germline, CDR1 is MDHEN, CDR2 SYDVKM. This CDR3 comprises 17 residues. CDR3 in amino acids: CASSFSGLAASGNTIYF. The DNA of the CDR3 is TGTGCCAGCAGTTTCTCAGGGTTAGCGGCCTCTGGAAACACCATATATTTT.

The chain links TRBV6-4 to TRBJ2-6; 10 nucleotides agree with TRBD2. J gave up 0 bases and V 4 bases, and 3 bases lay outside the gene matches. The CDR3 extends over 17 amino acids. In germline, CDR1 is MRHNA, CDR2 SNTAGT. The CDR3 DNA sequence: TGTGCCAGCAGTGTAAGCGGGGGGGTCTCTGGGGCCAACGTCCTGACTTTC. Its translation is CASSVSGGVSGANVLTF.

The genes are TRBV7-3 and TRBJ2-2, with 7 bases fitting TRBD1. Germline V gives CDR1 SGHTA, CDR2 FQGTGA. V lost 4 bases, J lost 6 bases, and 8 bases stayed unmatched. The CDR3 has 15 residues. As DNA, the CDR3 is TGTGCCAGCAGCTCAACAGGGGCCGAGGCCGGGGAGCTGTTTTTT. Amino acids: CASSSTGAEAGELFF. Variable domain in full (rest from reference TRBV7-3 and TRBJ2-2): GAGVSQTPSNKVTEKGKYVELRCDPISGHTALYWYRQSLGQGPEFLIYFQGTGAADDSGLPNDRFFAVRPEGSVSTLKIQRTERGDSAVYLCASSSTGAEAGELFFGEGSRLTVL.

This chain joins TRBV7-2 and TRBJ2-3; 10 bases map to TRBD2. This CDR3 has 16 amino acids. Germline lookup yields CDR1 SGHTA and CDR2 FQGNSA. The J segment lost 6 bases and the V segment lost 4 bases, leaving 10 bases of the junction unmatched. The CDR3 spells CASSSPLAGAWDTQYF. The CDR3 DNA follows: TGTGCCAGCAGCTCCCCTCTAGCGGGGGCGTGGGATACGCAGTATTTT.

The chain joins TRBV7-2 to TRBJ1-1; 9 bases map to TRBD1. The CDR3 covers 16 residues. Trimming at V came to 6 bases and at J to 3 bases, leaving 11 bases not matched to a gene. Germline V lookup: CDR1 SGHTA, CDR2 FQGNSA. This CDR3 is CASSRYRGRDDTEAFF. CDR3 coding DNA: TGTGCCAGCAGTCGATACAGGGGGCGGGATGACACTGAAGCTTTCTTT.

This sequence joins TRBV7-6 and TRBJ2-5, with a possible D match to TRBD2 (5 bases). The CDR3 totals 14 residues. Germline loops: CDR1 SGHVS, CDR2 FNYEAQ. Trimming removed 6 bases from V and 0 bases from J, with 11 bases in between. The CDR3 DNA follows: TGTGCCAGCAGTTTAACGGGGTACCAAGAGACCCAGTACTTC. It is translated as CASSLTGYQETQYF.

The chain couples TRBV4-3 to TRBJ2-3; 7 nucleotides line up with TRBD2. V lost 1 base and J lost 1; bases outside the gene matches: 2. Germline CDR1 reads LGHNA; CDR2 reads YSLEER. The CDR3 consists of 15 residues. CDR3 in DNA: TGCGCCAGCAGCCAAGTTGGGGGGGGCACAGATACGCAGTATTTT. Translated: CASSQVGGGTDTQYF.

The V call is TRBV7-3, the J call TRBJ1-2; D is perhaps TRBD1 (6 bases). V was cut by 4 bases and J by 6 bases, with 12 bases left in between. This CDR3 is built from 13 residues. In germline, CDR1 is SGHTA, CDR2 FQGTGA. The CDR3: CASSSTGFDGYTF. The CDR3 nucleotides read TGTGCCAGCAGCTCGACAGGTTTTGATGGCTACACCTTC.

The chain employs TRBV18 and TRBJ2-3, with TRBD2 as a possible D gene (7 bases). V shed 4 bases and J shed 1 base, with 18 bases lying between them. This CDR3 contains 17 residues. Germline CDR1 and CDR2: KGHSH and LQKENI. The CDR3 reads CASSQFGAGAGTDTQYF. CDR3 DNA sequence: TGTGCCAGCTCACAGTTTGGTGCGGGGGCAGGCACAGATACGCAGTATTTT.

The chain combines TRBV2 with TRBJ1-2, with a weak D call TRBD1 (5 bases). Trimming left V 9 bases short and J 0 bases short, with 11 bases between. The CDR3 is made up of 13 amino acids. Germline values: CDR1 SNHLY, CDR2 FYNNEI. In DNA, the CDR3 is TGTGCCAGAAAGGACACGGCTAACTATGGCTACACCTTC. Protein product: CARKDTANYGYTF.